This T cell receptor (beta chain) was recovered during a study of vaccination and CD4 T cells after COVID-19. Sample treatment: approximately 11-day PBMC culture with coronavirus spike peptide pools or control peptides (ViraFEST assay). Sequenced with the Oncomine TCR Beta short-read assay was DNA taken from cultured CD4+ T cells. TCRdb ran MiXCR on the PCR reads and lists one entry per CDR3 protein. The data hold 7,500 to 10,000 distinct CDR3 sequences, with roughly 60% observed a single time. A note on this clonotype: Its antigen is unidentified.

This receptor was identified in a human donor with COVID-19. The sample was cultured CD4+ T cells from blood, taken after SARS-CoV-2 vaccination.

The CDR3 nucleotides read TGTGCCTCCAAACAGAACACTGAAGCTTTCTTT. Protein: CASKQNTEAFF. This sequence joins TRBV28 and TRBJ1-1, with D unclear. The CDR3 extends over 11 amino acids. Germline-derived CDR1 and CDR2 are MDHEN and SYDVKM. V dropped 11 bases and J dropped 1 base, with 8 bases sitting between them.